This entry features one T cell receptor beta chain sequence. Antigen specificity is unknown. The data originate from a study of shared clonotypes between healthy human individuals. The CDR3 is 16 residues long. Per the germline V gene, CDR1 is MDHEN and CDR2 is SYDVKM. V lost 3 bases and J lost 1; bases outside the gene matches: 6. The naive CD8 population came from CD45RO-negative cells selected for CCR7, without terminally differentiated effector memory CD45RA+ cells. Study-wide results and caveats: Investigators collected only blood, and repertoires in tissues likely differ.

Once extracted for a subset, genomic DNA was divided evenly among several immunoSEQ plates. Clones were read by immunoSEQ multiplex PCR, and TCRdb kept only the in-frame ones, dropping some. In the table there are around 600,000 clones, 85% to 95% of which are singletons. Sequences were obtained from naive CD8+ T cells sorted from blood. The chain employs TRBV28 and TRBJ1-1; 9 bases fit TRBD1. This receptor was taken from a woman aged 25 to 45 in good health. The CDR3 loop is CASSFARDRENTEAFF. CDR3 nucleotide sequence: TGTGCCAGCAGTTTTGCCCGGGACAGGGAGAACACTGAAGCTTTCTTT.